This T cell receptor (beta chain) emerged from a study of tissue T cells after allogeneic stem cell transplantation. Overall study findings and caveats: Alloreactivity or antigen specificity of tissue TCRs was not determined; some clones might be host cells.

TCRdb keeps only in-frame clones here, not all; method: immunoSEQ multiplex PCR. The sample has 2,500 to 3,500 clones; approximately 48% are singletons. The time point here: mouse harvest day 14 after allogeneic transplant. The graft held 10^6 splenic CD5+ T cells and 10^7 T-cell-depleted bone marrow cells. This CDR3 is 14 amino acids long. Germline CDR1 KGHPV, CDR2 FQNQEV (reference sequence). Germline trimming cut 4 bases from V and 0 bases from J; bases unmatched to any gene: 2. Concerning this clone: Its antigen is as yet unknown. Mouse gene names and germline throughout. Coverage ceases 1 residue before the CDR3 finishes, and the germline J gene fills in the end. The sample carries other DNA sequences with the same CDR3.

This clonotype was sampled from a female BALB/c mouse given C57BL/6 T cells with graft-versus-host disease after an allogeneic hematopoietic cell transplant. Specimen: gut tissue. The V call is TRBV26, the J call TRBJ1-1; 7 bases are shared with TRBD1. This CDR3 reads CASSPQGANTEVFF. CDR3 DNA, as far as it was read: TGTGCCAGCAGTCCGCAGGGGGCAAACACAGAAGTCTTC.